The entry below describes one T cell receptor (beta chain). What it binds is not known. V was clipped by 2 bases and J by 7 bases, with 5 bases between them. The CDR3 sequence is 11 residues long. Germline-derived CDR1 and CDR2 are LGHDT and YNNKEL (reference sequence). This entry comes from a study of identical twins. Study conclusions and caveats: Conclusions rested on cross-sectional statistics rather than following the same donors. Analyses of zero insertions could, in part, be confounded by invariant MAIT and iNKT cells.

Carrying unique molecular identifiers, the cDNA also gained a universal primer site through template switching. One entry per CDR3 protein results from TCRdb running MiXCR on the 5' RACE reads. The sample has around 490,000 distinct CDR3 sequences, roughly an eighth seen once. These data are also associated with another study on yellow fever vaccine responses in identical twins. This second study says: The authors reported partly convergent, partly personalized vaccine responses in identical twins.

This chain uses TRBV3-1 with TRBJ1-1; D gene uncertain. The sequenced sample consisted of CD4+ T cells sorted from blood. This TCR derives from a woman aged 18-29 years in good health. The CDR3 loop is CASSQTSEAFF. CDR3 nucleotides: TGTGCCAGCAGCCAAACAAGTGAAGCTTTCTTT.